Below are 10 T cell receptor beta chains sequenced from a single sample in a study of T cell responses to AZD1222 COVID-19 vaccine. TCRdb's copy holds only in-frame clones and misses some; the assay was immunoSEQ multiplex PCR. The table shows some 120,000 clones, with approximately 90% occurring only once. The sample in question was peripheral blood, obtained 28 days after the second AZD1222 dose. The receptors come from an adult who received the AZD1222 COVID-19 vaccine.

The chain has TRBV6-5 and TRBJ2-1, with 7 bases matching TRBD2. CDR3 length equals 15 residues. Germline CDR1 MNHEY, CDR2 SVGAGI. Trimming took 5 bases from V and 3 from J; bases not matched to a gene: 7. CDR3 region: CASSPSAGVYNEQFF. CDR3 nucleotide sequence: TGTGCCAGCAGTCCCTCCGCGGGAGTCTACAATGAGCAGTTCTTC.

This clone appeared a single time. The V call is TRBV6-5, the J call TRBJ1-6; no reliable D call. CDR1 and CDR2 from the germline V gene are MNHEY and SVGAGI. Trimming pared 1 base from V and 7 bases from J, leaving 11 bases between. The CDR3 has 15 residues. CDR3 in amino acids: CASSYLSAINSPLHF. The CDR3 DNA reads TGTGCCAGCAGTTACTTGTCAGCCATCAATTCACCCCTCCACTTT.

The CDR3 loop is CAISESRGLNGNEQFF. As DNA, the CDR3 is TGTGCCATCAGTGAGTCCAGGGGGCTTAATGGGAATGAGCAGTTCTTC. V and J are TRBV10-3 and TRBJ2-1; 8 bases fit TRBD1. The CDR3 sequence is 16 residues long. V lost 0 bases, J lost 7 bases, and 8 bases stayed unmatched. Germline CDR1 ENHRY, CDR2 SYGVKD.

The V call is TRBV9, the J call TRBJ2-1, with 16 bases lining up with TRBD2. The length of the CDR3 is 16 residues. J gave up 10 bases and V 3 bases, and 7 bases lay outside the gene matches. Germline V CDR1 and CDR2: SGDLS, YYNGEE. CDR3 sequence (DNA): TGTGCCAGCAGCGAGGGGACTAGCGGGAGGGCCGCGGAGCAGTTCTTC. Its protein product is CASSEGTSGRAAEQFF.

This sequence joins TRBV28 and TRBJ1-1; perhaps TRBD1 as D (5 bases). The germline V and J ends were trimmed by 5 bases and 8 bases, with 12 bases remaining between them. The CDR3 is 12 amino acids. The germline V gene encodes CDR1 MDHEN and CDR2 SYDVKM. The CDR3, as DNA: TGTGCCAGCAGTATTGATCGGGGGGAAGCTTTCTTT. It encodes CASSIDRGEAFF.

The V call is TRBV11-2, the J call TRBJ2-1, with 9 bases lining up with TRBD2. The CDR3 runs to 15 residues. Trimming at V came to 5 bases and at J to 9 bases, leaving 11 bases not matched to a gene. Per the germline V gene, CDR1 is SGHAT and CDR2 is FQNNGV. DNA of the CDR3: TGTGCCAGCAGCCGCATGAGCGGGAGGAAGAGTGAGCAGTTCTTC. It is translated as CASSRMSGRKSEQFF.

The rearrangement joins TRBV5-1 to TRBJ1-2; 9 positions match TRBD1. The CDR3 covers 14 residues. The V and J ends lost 4 bases and 7 bases, in that order; junction bases with no gene match: 8. In germline, CDR1 is SGHRS, CDR2 YFSETQ. The CDR3 region is CASSEGQGPLGYTF. The CDR3, as DNA: TGCGCCAGCAGCGAGGGACAGGGACCTCTTGGCTACACCTTC.

The CDR3 spells CASSPRSGRSTDTQYF. The CDR3 bases are TGTGCCAGCAGCCCCCGAAGCGGGAGGAGCACAGATACGCAGTATTTT. The chain is built from TRBV7-2 and TRBJ2-3, with 9 nucleotides matching TRBD2. The germline V gene has CDR1 SGHTA and CDR2 FQGNSA. This CDR3 contains 16 residues. V trimming: 5 bases; J trimming: 0 bases; junction bases outside the gene matches: 6.

The genes are TRBV5-1 and TRBJ2-1; D could derive from TRBD1 or TRBD2 (6 bases each). The V gene's germline CDR1 is SGHRS and CDR2 YFSETQ. Trimming pared 0 bases from V and 0 bases from J, leaving 10 bases between. This CDR3 region has 16 residues. As DNA, the CDR3 is TGCGCCAGCAGCTTGGCCGGAGGGGGCTCCTACAATGAGCAGTTCTTC. Translating gives CASSLAGGGSYNEQFF.

The genes are TRBV7-9 and TRBJ1-2, with D maybe TRBD1 (6 bases). V was clipped by 1 base and J by 7 bases, with 13 bases between them. The CDR3 is 14 amino acids. Germline V gene lookup returns CDR1 SEHNR and CDR2 FQNEAQ (reference sequence). The CDR3 reads CASSLDPGAGGYTF. CDR3 bases: TGTGCCAGCAGCTTAGATCCAGGGGCTGGTGGCTACACCTTC.